The text below deals with one T cell receptor (beta chain). The data belong to a study of glioma-infiltrating T cells after dendritic cell vaccination. Study at large: Dendritic cell vaccination trial patients had either newly diagnosed or recurrent glioblastoma. Patients received autologous tumor lysate-pulsed dendritic cell vaccination between the early 2000s and the early 2010s.

Input was roughly 2.2 ug genomic DNA, or all available if less. The PCR used 60 V beta and 13 J beta primers. Using immunoSEQ multiplex PCR, the repertoire was profiled, and TCRdb retains in-frame clones only, with some absent. The table has approximately 110,000 clones, 90% seen once. Time point described: after dendritic cell vaccination, including at tumor progression/relapse. The CDR3 covers 15 residues. CDR1 KGHSH and CDR2 LQKENI come from the germline V gene. Trimming shortened V by 3 bases and J by 0 bases, and 9 bases separated the two germline ends. Sample: blood, taken after dendritic cell vaccination. The rearrangement links TRBV18 to TRBJ1-5; perhaps TRBD1 as D (5 bases). The TCR sequence derives from a human donor with glioblastoma. The CDR3 loop reads CASSPRGDSNQPQHF. In nucleotides, the CDR3 is TGTGCCAGCTCACCCCGGGGGGATAGCAATCAGCCCCAGCATTTT.